Given below is one T cell receptor (beta chain) in context. No antigen is known for it. The germline V gene encodes CDR1 SGHRS and CDR2 YFSETQ. The junction had 10 bases not matched to a gene; V was cut back by 1 base and J by 4 bases. The CDR3 covers 16 residues. These data originate in a study of CD8 T cells in ankylosing spondylitis. Study-wide points: Characteristic, it appeared, of ankylosing spondylitis blood was a TCR beta motif of about eight highly homologous variants. The study looked at matched synovial fluid samples from ankylosing spondylitis patients. Disease-linked clones were reported to be significantly enriched there.

Quantitative 5'-RACE with molecular barcodes was used to make the TCR beta libraries. TCRdb reprocessed the 5' RACE reads via MiXCR and lists one record per CDR3 protein. Of a few hundred thousand distinct CDR3 sequences in the sample, about 20% were seen once. This chain connects TRBV5-1 to TRBJ1-2; 7 bases line up with TRBD1. The sequence derives from a female donor with ankylosing spondylitis or in good health (not recorded which). Sequencing was carried out using blood, either unsorted or a sorted T cell fraction (not recorded which). This CDR3 reads CASSLTGDRVGYGYTF. CDR3 coding DNA: TGCGCCAGCAGCTTGACCGGAGACAGGGTAGGCTATGGCTACACCTTC.